The 20 T cell receptor beta chains in this list originate from one sample, sequenced in a study of blood T cell repertoires in COVID-19. TCRdb's copy holds only in-frame clones and misses some; the assay was immunoSEQ multiplex PCR. The sample holds approximately 46,000 clones, more than 65% seen once. The material sequenced was peripheral blood. The origin of the receptors is a man of 80 years or more with acute or convalescent COVID-19.

V usage is TRBV19 and J usage is TRBJ2-1, with D possibly TRBD2 on 6 matching bases. CDR3 length equals 16 residues. The ends were cut back, 4 bases at V and 2 bases at J, with 15 bases in the middle. Germline CDR1 reads LNHDA; CDR2 reads SQIVND (reference sequence). The CDR3 protein is CASSTLDYPPYNEQFF. As DNA, the CDR3 is TGTGCCAGTAGTACTCTGGACTATCCCCCCTACAATGAGCAGTTCTTC.

The rearrangement joins TRBV7-2 to TRBJ2-6, with 10 nucleotides matching TRBD2. V was pared by 6 bases and J by 0 bases, with 5 bases of the junction left unmatched. CDR3 size: 17 residues. Germline assignment: CDR1 SGHTA and CDR2 FQGNSA. This CDR3 is CASSLTSGVSGANVLTF. CDR3 coding DNA: TGTGCCAGCAGTTTAACTAGCGGGGTCTCTGGGGCCAACGTCCTGACTTTC.

This clone was seen a handful of times. The genes are TRBV27 and TRBJ2-7, with TRBD1 identical over 12 bases. The CDR3 totals 15 residues. The V segment lost 3 bases and the J segment 6 bases; nucleotides outside the gene matches: 6. CDR1 is MNHEY and CDR2 is SMNVEV in the germline V gene (reference sequence). CDR3 in amino acids: CASSFQGQGAGEQYF. The CDR3 nucleotides read TGTGCCAGCAGTTTCCAGGGACAGGGGGCTGGCGAGCAGTACTTC.

This clone was seen only a few times. V is TRBV30 and J is TRBJ1-5, with 8 bases that match TRBD1. Germline loops: CDR1 GTSNPN, CDR2 SVGIG (reference sequence). The trim removed 3 bases at V and 4 bases at J, leaving 11 bases unmatched. The CDR3 runs to 16 residues. CDR3 DNA sequence: TGTGCCTGGAGGTCGGCAGGGGGCTTCCCAAATCAGCCCCAGCATTTT. Its translation: CAWRSAGGFPNQPQHF. Full variable domain (outside the CDR3, taken from reference TRBV30 and TRBJ1-5): SQTIHQWPATLVQPVGSPLSLECTVEGTSNPNLYWYRQAAGRGLQLLFYSVGIGQISSEVPQNLSASRPQDRQFILSSKKLLLSDSGFYLCAWRSAGGFPNQPQHFGDGTRLSIL.

The chain is built from TRBV28 and TRBJ1-2, with 9 bases lining up with TRBD1. Trimming removed 7 bases from V and 4 bases from J; junction bases left unmatched: 7. The CDR3 extends over 14 amino acids. Germline lookup yields CDR1 MDHEN and CDR2 SYDVKM. The CDR3 bases are TGTGCCAGCACTATTGGGACAGGGCCCTATGGCTACACCTTC. It encodes CASTIGTGPYGYTF.

V and J are TRBV7-9 and TRBJ1-6; TRBD1 agrees at 9 bases. After removal of 4 bases from V and 4 bases from J, the junction contained 5 bases not matched to a gene. Germline V lookup: CDR1 SEHNR, CDR2 FQNEAQ (reference sequence). The CDR3 loop spans 16 amino acids. The CDR3 protein is CASSSGQGFYNSPLHF. DNA of the CDR3: TGTGCCAGCAGCTCGGGACAGGGATTTTATAATTCACCCCTCCACTTT. The full variable domain, with the rest looked up from reference TRBV7-9 and TRBJ1-6, is DTGVSQNPRHKITKRGQNVTFRCDPISEHNRLYWYRQTLGQGPEFLTYFQNEAQLEKSRLLSDRFSAERPKGSFSTLEIQRTEQGDSAMYLCASSSGQGFYNSPLHFGNGTRLTVT.

This clone has only a few counts. The chain carries TRBV19 and TRBJ1-5, with TRBD1 matching 8 bases. The CDR3 is made up of 14 amino acids. J gave up 5 bases and V 3 bases, and 3 bases lay outside the gene matches. CDR1 LNHDA and CDR2 SQIVND come from the germline V gene (reference sequence). The CDR3 region is CASSMGQVDQPQHF. The CDR3, as DNA: TGTGCCAGTAGTATGGGACAGGTGGATCAGCCCCAGCATTTT.

This clone was seen just once. J is TRBJ2-1 and V is TRBV4-2; D is uncertain. Germline V gene data show CDR1 as LGHNA and CDR2 as YNFKEQ. The CDR3 length is 13 residues. With 0 bases removed from V and 4 bases from J, the gap between germline ends came to 4 bases. CDR3 sequence: CASSQDPYNEQFF. CDR3 DNA: TGTGCCAGCAGCCAAGACCCTTACAATGAGCAGTTCTTC.

The gene calls are TRBV19 and TRBJ2-3; 10 bases agree with TRBD1. V dropped 5 bases and J dropped 5; count of bases not matched to a gene: 10. From germline, CDR1 is LNHDA and CDR2 SQIVND (reference sequence). The CDR3 is 16 residues long. CDR3 in DNA: TGTGCCAGTAGTTCCTCCGGGACAGGGGTGGAAGATACGCAGTATTTT. It specifies CASSSSGTGVEDTQYF.

J is TRBJ2-7 and V is TRBV7-9; 13 nucleotides match TRBD2. Per germline, CDR1 SEHNR and CDR2 FQNEAQ (reference sequence). The V segment lost 5 bases and the J segment 8 bases; nucleotides outside the gene matches: 12. This CDR3 spans 16 amino acids. CDR3 in DNA: TGTGCCAGCAGCATTAGGACGGGGACTAGCGGGACGCAGCAGTACTTC. Translating it yields CASSIRTGTSGTQQYF.

The chain combines TRBV29-1 with TRBJ1-3; no clear D gene. Germline-derived CDR1 and CDR2 are SQVTM and ANQGSEA. The CDR3 consists of 11 residues. Trimming pared 7 bases from V and 3 bases from J, leaving 7 bases between. The CDR3 is CSGYIGNTIYF. The CDR3 bases are TGCAGCGGTTACATTGGAAACACCATATATTTT.

The chain is built from TRBV18 and TRBJ2-5; D perhaps matches TRBD1 (5 bases). With 3 bases removed from V and 1 base from J, the gap between germline ends came to 9 bases. CDR1 is KGHSH, CDR2 LQKENI, per germline. The CDR3 totals 14 residues. CDR3: CASSPDSLQETQYF. The CDR3 DNA is TGTGCCAGCTCACCCGACAGCCTCCAAGAGACCCAGTACTTC.

The rearrangement uses TRBV7-3 and TRBJ2-3; 11 bases agree with TRBD2. The CDR3 covers 15 residues. With V trimmed by 2 bases and J by 7 bases, 5 bases remained unmatched. Germline V CDR1 and CDR2: SGHTA, FQGTGA. CDR3 sequence reads: CASSLDLAGGNTQYF. The DNA of the CDR3 is TGTGCCAGCAGCTTAGACCTAGCGGGAGGAAATACGCAGTATTTT.

The chain uses TRBV12-3 or TRBV12-4 and TRBJ2-1; no clear D. CDR3 size: 12 residues. V was pared by 6 bases and J by 8 bases, with 11 bases between. This chain's CDR3 is CASSPAGDEQFF. CDR3 DNA sequence: TGTGCCAGCAGCCCAGCTGGAGATGAGCAGTTCTTC.

The V gene is TRBV19, the J gene TRBJ1-6, with 11 nucleotides matching TRBD1. The V gene end was trimmed by 8 bases and the J gene end by 5 bases; junction bases not matched to a gene: 8. Germline V lookup: CDR1 LNHDA, CDR2 SQIVND (reference sequence). The CDR3 has 16 amino acids. For the CDR3, the DNA is TGTGCCAGTCGAACCCGGGACAGGGGGAATAATTCACCCCTCCACTTT. This gives the protein CASRTRDRGNNSPLHF. The whole variable domain, filled in from reference TRBV19 and TRBJ1-6, reads DGGITQSPKYLFRKEGQNVTLSCEQNLNHDAMYWYRQDPGQGLRLIYYSQIVNDFQKGDIAEGYSVSREKKESFPLTVTSAQKNPTAFYLCASRTRDRGNNSPLHFGNGTRLTVT.

The chain has TRBV28 and TRBJ1-2, with D possibly matching TRBD1 (6 bases). CDR3 length: 16 residues. Trimming stripped 1 base from V and 3 bases from J, with 15 bases between. The germline V gene has CDR1 MDHEN and CDR2 SYDVKM. The CDR3 nucleotides are TGTGCCAGCAGTTTATCCGGGGGGCCACCCGACTATGGCTACACCTTC. It specifies CASSLSGGPPDYGYTF.

The rearrangement joins TRBV10-3 to TRBJ1-2, with 7 bases lining up with TRBD1. The CDR3 totals 12 residues. V trimming: 6 bases; J trimming: 6 bases; junction bases outside the gene matches: 4. The V gene's germline CDR1 is ENHRY and CDR2 SYGVKD. The CDR3 protein is CAIRTGTDGYTF. DNA for the CDR3: TGTGCCATCAGGACAGGGACGGATGGCTACACCTTC.

This clone was seen ten or more times. This chain uses TRBV6-5 with TRBJ2-7, with 8 bases identical to TRBD2. V trimming: 1 base; J trimming: 0 bases; junction bases outside the gene matches: 5. Germline V gene data show CDR1 as MNHEY and CDR2 as SVGAGI. This CDR3 is built from 16 residues. The CDR3 loop is CASSYWVGTSSYEQYF. The CDR3, as DNA: TGTGCCAGCAGTTACTGGGTAGGGACTAGCTCCTACGAGCAGTACTTC.

The V gene is TRBV6-6, the J gene TRBJ2-1; 11 bases fit TRBD2. The CDR3 is 18 residues long. Germline loops: CDR1 MNHNY, CDR2 SVGAGI (reference sequence). The junction had 13 bases not matched to a gene; V was cut back by 5 bases and J by 4 bases. Written as DNA, the CDR3 is TGTGCCAGCAGTCCCTCTTGGGTAGCGGGAGGGCTGTACAATGAGCAGTTCTTC. Residues: CASSPSWVAGGLYNEQFF.

V and J are TRBV28 and TRBJ1-5; the match to TRBD1 covers 11 bases. Germline CDR1 MDHEN, CDR2 SYDVKM. CDR3 length: 14 residues. Germline trimming cut 5 bases from V and 7 bases from J; bases unmatched to any gene: 4. The CDR3 protein is CASSPGQGAQPQHF. The CDR3 bases are TGTGCCAGCAGTCCAGGACAGGGGGCGCAGCCCCAGCATTTT.